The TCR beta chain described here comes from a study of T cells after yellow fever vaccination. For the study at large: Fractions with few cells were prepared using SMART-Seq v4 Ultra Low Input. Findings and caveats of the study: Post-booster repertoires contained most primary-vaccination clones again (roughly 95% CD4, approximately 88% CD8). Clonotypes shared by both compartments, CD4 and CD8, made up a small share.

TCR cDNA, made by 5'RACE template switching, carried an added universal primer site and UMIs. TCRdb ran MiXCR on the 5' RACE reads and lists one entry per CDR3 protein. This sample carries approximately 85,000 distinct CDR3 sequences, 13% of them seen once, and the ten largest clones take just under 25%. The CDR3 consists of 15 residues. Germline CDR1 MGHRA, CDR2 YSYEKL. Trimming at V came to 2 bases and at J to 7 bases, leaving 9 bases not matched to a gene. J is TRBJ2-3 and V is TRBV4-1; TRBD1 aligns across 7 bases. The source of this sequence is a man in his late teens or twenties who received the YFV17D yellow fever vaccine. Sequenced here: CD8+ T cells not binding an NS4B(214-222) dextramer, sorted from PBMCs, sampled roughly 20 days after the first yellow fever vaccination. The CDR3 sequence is CASSQSYDRVNTQYF. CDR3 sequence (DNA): TGCGCCAGCAGCCAATCCTACGACAGGGTGAATACGCAGTATTTT.